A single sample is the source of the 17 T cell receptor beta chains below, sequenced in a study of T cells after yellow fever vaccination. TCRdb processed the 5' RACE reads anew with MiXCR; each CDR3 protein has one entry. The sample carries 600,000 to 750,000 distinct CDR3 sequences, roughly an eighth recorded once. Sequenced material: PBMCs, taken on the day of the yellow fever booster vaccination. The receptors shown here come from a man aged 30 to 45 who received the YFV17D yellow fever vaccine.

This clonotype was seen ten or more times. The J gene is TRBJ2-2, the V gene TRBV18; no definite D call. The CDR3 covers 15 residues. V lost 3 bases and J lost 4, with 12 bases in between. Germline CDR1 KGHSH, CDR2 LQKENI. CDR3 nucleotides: TGTGCCAGCTCACCTCGACCGTATGGCACCGGGGAGCTGTTTTTT. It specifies CASSPRPYGTGELFF.

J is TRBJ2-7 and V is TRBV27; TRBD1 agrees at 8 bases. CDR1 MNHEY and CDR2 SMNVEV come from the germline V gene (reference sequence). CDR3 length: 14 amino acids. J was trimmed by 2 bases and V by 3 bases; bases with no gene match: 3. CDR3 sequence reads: CASSLTGAPYEQYF. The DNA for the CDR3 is TGTGCCAGCAGTTTGACAGGGGCCCCCTACGAGCAGTACTTC.

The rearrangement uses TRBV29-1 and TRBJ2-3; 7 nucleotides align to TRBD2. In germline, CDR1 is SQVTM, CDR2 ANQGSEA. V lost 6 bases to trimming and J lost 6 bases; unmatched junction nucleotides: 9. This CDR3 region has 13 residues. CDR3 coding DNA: TGCAGCGTCGAGCGGGATTCGAGTGATACGCAGTATTTT. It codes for CSVERDSSDTQYF.

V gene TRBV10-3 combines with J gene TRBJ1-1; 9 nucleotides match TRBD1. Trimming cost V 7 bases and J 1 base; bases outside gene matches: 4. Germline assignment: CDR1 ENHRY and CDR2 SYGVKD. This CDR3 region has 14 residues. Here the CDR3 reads CAIKIQGANTEAFF. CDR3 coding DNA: TGTGCCATCAAGATACAGGGGGCGAACACTGAAGCTTTCTTT.

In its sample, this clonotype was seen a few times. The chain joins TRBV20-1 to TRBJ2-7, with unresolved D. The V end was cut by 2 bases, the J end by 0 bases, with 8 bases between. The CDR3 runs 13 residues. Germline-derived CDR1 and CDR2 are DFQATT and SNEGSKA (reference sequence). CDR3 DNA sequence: TGCAGTGCTAGACGAGACGGCTCCTACGAGCAGTACTTC. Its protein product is CSARRDGSYEQYF.

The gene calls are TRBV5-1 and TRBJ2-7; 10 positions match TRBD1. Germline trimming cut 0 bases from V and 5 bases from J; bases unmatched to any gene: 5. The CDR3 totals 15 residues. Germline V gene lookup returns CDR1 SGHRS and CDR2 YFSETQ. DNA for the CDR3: TGCGCCAGCAGCTTGGCCGGGACAGGGGCCCACGAGCAGTACTTC. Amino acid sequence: CASSLAGTGAHEQYF.

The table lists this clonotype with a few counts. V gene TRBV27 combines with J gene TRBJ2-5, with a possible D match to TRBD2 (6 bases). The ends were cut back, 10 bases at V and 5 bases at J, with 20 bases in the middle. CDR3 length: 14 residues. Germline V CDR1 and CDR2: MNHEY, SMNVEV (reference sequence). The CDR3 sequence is CATRGMSGRETQYF. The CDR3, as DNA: TGTGCCACCCGAGGGATGTCAGGGAGGGAGACCCAGTACTTC.

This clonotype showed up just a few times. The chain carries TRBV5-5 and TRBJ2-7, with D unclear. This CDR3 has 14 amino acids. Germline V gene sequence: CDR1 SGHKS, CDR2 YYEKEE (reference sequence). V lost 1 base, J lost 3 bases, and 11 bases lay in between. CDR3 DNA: TGTGCCAGCAGCTTGAGGTCTGGTTACTACGAGCAGTACTTC. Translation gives CASSLRSGYYEQYF.

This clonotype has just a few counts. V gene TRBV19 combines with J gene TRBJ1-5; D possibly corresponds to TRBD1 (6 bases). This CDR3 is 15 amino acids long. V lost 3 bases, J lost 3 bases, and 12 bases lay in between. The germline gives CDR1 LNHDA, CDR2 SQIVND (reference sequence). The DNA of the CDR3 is TGTGCCAGTAGTATCTCCAGGGGTATCAATCAGCCCCAGCATTTT. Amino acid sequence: CASSISRGINQPQHF.

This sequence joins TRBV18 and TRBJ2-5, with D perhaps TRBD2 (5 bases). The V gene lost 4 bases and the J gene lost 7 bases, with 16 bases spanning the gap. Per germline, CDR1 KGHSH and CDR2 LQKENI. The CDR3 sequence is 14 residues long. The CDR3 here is CASSLRTASWTQYF. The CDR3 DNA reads TGTGCCAGCTCACTCCGGACTGCCAGTTGGACCCAGTACTTC. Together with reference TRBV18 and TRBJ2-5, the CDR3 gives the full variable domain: NAGVMQNPRHLVRRRGQEARLRCSPMKGHSHVYWYRQLPEEGLKFMVYLQKENIIDESGMPKERFSAEFPKEGPSILRIQQVVRGDSAAYFCASSLRTASWTQYFGPGTRLLVL.

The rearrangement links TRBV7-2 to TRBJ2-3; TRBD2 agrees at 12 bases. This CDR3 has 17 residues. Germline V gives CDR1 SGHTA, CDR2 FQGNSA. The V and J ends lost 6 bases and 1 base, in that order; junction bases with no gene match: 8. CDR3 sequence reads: CASSPRTSGIGTDTQYF. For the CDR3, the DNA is TGTGCCAGCAGTCCACGGACTAGCGGGATCGGCACAGATACGCAGTATTTT.

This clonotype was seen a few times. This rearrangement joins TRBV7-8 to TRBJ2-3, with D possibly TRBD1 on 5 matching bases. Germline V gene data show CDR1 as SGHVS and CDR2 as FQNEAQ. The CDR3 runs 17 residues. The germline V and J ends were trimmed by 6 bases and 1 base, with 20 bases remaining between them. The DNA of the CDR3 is TGTGCCAGCAGTTCGTCAGGGCTGATTCCCTGCACAGATACGCAGTATTTT. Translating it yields CASSSSGLIPCTDTQYF.

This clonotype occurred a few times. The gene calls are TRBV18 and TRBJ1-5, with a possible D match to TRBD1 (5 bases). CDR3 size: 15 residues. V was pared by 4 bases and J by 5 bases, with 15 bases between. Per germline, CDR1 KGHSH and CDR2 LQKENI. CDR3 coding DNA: TGTGCCAGCTCACTAGGTGGAGGGGAGGATCAGCCCCAGCATTTT. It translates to CASSLGGGEDQPQHF.

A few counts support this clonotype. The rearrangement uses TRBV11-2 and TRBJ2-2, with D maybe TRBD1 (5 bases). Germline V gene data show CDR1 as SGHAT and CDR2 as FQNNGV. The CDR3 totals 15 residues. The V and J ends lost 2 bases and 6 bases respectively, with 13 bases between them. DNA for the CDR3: TGTGCCAGCAGCTTAATCCAGGGTGGTTCCGGGGAGCTGTTTTTT. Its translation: CASSLIQGGSGELFF.

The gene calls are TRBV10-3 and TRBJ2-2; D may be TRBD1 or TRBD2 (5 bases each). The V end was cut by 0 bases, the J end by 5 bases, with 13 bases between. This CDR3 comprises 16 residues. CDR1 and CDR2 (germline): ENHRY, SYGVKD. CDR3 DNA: TGTGCCATCAGTGAGTCGAGGGGCAGAGCGACCGGGGAGCTGTTTTTT. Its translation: CAISESRGRATGELFF.

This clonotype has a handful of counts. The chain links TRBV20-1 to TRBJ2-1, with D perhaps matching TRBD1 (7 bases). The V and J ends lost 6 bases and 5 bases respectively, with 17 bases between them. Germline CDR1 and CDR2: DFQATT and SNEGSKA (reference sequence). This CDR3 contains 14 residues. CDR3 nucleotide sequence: TGCAGTGCCCCCGGGGGACAGACTAACAATGAGCAGTTCTTC. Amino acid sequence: CSAPGGQTNNEQFF.

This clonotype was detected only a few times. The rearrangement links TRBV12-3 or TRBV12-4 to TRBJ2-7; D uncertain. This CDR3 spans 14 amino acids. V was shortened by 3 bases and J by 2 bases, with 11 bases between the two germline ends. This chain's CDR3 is CASSFPGSAYEQYF. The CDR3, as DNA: TGTGCCAGCAGTTTCCCAGGATCGGCCTACGAGCAGTACTTC.